What follows are 26 T cell receptor beta chains derived from one specimen sequenced in a study of chemoradiotherapy in HPV16-positive cancers. Clones were sequenced by immunoSEQ multiplex PCR, and TCRdb holds only the in-frame ones, with some missing. Among about 2,400 clones listed, 70% to 90% were seen once. Sequenced here: tumor tissue, sampled from a patient who underwent chemoradiotherapy. The receptors were sampled from a human donor with HPV-associated anogenital cancer.

The rearrangement links TRBV5-6 to TRBJ1-3, with TRBD1 as a possible D gene (5 bases). Germline loops: CDR1 SGHDT, CDR2 YYEEEE. Trimming took 1 base from V and 4 from J, leaving 9 bases between them. The CDR3 is 14 amino acids. The chain's CDR3 is CASSLRGTGNTIYF. The DNA for the CDR3 is TGTGCCAGCAGCTTGAGGGGAACCGGAAACACCATATATTTT.

The chain uses TRBV29-1 and TRBJ1-2; TRBD1 aligns across 8 bases. Germline CDR1 SQVTM, CDR2 ANQGSEA. Losses at the gene ends were 7 bases for V and 3 bases for J; bases not matched to a gene: 4. The CDR3 runs to 12 residues. The CDR3: CSAPQGDYGYTF. The CDR3 DNA is TGCAGCGCACCACAGGGGGACTATGGCTACACCTTC.

The CDR3 DNA reads TGTGCCAGCAGCGCGGGAGATTGGGAGTACTTC. Protein sequence: CASSAGDWEYF. The chain has TRBV5-6 and TRBJ2-7; 7 nucleotides match TRBD2. CDR3 length: 11 residues. V trimming: 4 bases; J trimming: 11 bases; junction bases outside the gene matches: 6. From germline, CDR1 is SGHDT and CDR2 YYEEEE. The full variable domain, in which reference TRBV5-6 and TRBJ2-7 provide the parts outside the CDR3, is DAGVTQSPTHLIKTRGQQVTLRCSPKSGHDTVSWYQQALGQGPQFIFQYYEEEERQRGNFPDRFSGHQFPNYSSELNVNALLLGDSALYLCASSAGDWEYFGPGTRLTVT.

The chain links TRBV7-8 to TRBJ1-5; D possibly corresponds to TRBD1 (6 bases). Germline V gene lookup returns CDR1 SGHVS and CDR2 FQNEAQ. V dropped 5 bases and J dropped 7 bases, with 27 bases sitting between them. The CDR3 consists of 18 residues. The CDR3 bases are TGTGCCAGCAGCCAAAGGCCAGGGAAACAGGGTCGGAGCCAGCCCCAGCATTTT. It codes for CASSQRPGKQGRSQPQHF.

This chain connects TRBV4-3 to TRBJ2-7, with D unclear. Trimming cost V 0 bases and J 7 bases, with 13 bases left between them. The CDR3 sequence is 14 residues long. In germline, CDR1 is LGHNA, CDR2 YSLEER. The CDR3 DNA is TGCGCCAGCAGCCAAGATCGAGGTGGTTGGGAGCAGTACTTC. It encodes CASSQDRGGWEQYF.

The rearrangement uses TRBV6-1 and TRBJ2-7; D perhaps matches TRBD1 (5 bases). The CDR3 is 16 amino acids. From germline, CDR1 is MNHNS and CDR2 SASEGT. Trimming cost V 0 bases and J 1 base, with 13 bases left between them. Written as DNA, the CDR3 is TGTGCCAGCAGTGAAGCTTTGGACATCGTATCCTACGAGCAGTACTTC. Its translation is CASSEALDIVSYEQYF.

This chain uses TRBV7-8 with TRBJ2-2; D is perhaps TRBD2 (6 bases). CDR1 is SGHVS and CDR2 is FQNEAQ in the germline V gene. The CDR3 has 16 residues. With 7 bases removed from V and 4 bases from J, the gap between germline ends came to 19 bases. The CDR3 DNA reads as TGTGCCAGCACCCCGGGGGAGCAGGGCGGCACCGGGGAGCTGTTTTTT. It specifies CASTPGEQGGTGELFF.

The count of this clone is one. J is TRBJ2-7 and V is TRBV29-1; possible D gene TRBD1, 6 bases. Germline-derived CDR1 and CDR2 are SQVTM and ANQGSEA. The CDR3 length is 14 residues. Trimming took off 6 bases at V and 2 bases at J, with 17 bases between the two ends. CDR3 region: CSVKDRMGTYEQYF. The CDR3 nucleotides read TGCAGCGTAAAAGACAGGATGGGGACCTACGAGCAGTACTTC.

V and J are TRBV9 and TRBJ2-7; D is undetermined. Between the trimmed V and J ends, which lost 0 bases and 0 bases, there was a span of 4 bases. CDR3 length: 13 residues. Germline V CDR1 and CDR2: SGDLS, YYNGEE. CDR3 DNA sequence: TGTGCCAGCAGCGTAGTCGACTCCTACGAGCAGTACTTC. Translated, it gives CASSVVDSYEQYF.

The chain employs TRBV9 and TRBJ2-5; D remains ambiguous. V was clipped by 4 bases and J by 3 bases, with 22 bases between them. Germline V lookup: CDR1 SGDLS, CDR2 YYNGEE. The CDR3 is 17 residues long. The CDR3 DNA sequence: TGTGCCAGCAGCCTCCCGAGAGGAGCAGTAATCGAAGAGACCCAGTACTTC. Amino acids: CASSLPRGAVIEETQYF.

In DNA, the CDR3 is TGTGCCAGCTCACCACCCGAGACAGGGGGCTTTAGAAACACTGAAGCTTTCTTT. It translates to CASSPPETGGFRNTEAFF. V and J are TRBV18 and TRBJ1-1; 10 positions agree with TRBD1. V shed 0 bases and J 2 bases; nucleotides not matched to a gene: 9. The CDR3 consists of 18 residues. Germline V lookup: CDR1 KGHSH, CDR2 LQKENI.

The J gene is TRBJ2-5, the V gene TRBV14; 7 bases match TRBD1. Germline V gene data show CDR1 as SGHDN and CDR2 as FVKESK. Losses at the gene ends were 2 bases for V and 5 bases for J; bases not matched to a gene: 8. The CDR3 covers 15 residues. The CDR3 nucleotides are TGTGCCAGCAGCCAACTGACAGGGATTCGGGAGACCCAGTACTTC. Its protein product is CASSQLTGIRETQYF.

Here the CDR3 reads CASTPGLWQPQHF. The DNA of the CDR3 is TGTGCCAGCACCCCAGGCCTTTGGCAGCCCCAGCATTTT. The V and J genes are TRBV2 and TRBJ1-5; no clear D gene. Germline CDR1 reads SNHLY; CDR2 reads FYNNEI. Trimming stripped 7 bases from V and 7 bases from J, with 14 bases between. This CDR3 spans 13 amino acids.

The chain combines TRBV11-2 with TRBJ2-1, with TRBD2 matching over 9 bases. Germline loops: CDR1 SGHAT, CDR2 FQNNGV. The V segment lost 6 bases and the J segment 1 base; nucleotides outside the gene matches: 16. CDR3 length equals 19 residues. CDR3 DNA: TGTGCCAGCAGAAAGCTCGGAGGTAGCGGGAGAGGATCCTACAATGAGCAGTTCTTC. Amino acid sequence: CASRKLGGSGRGSYNEQFF. Filled out from reference TRBV11-2 and TRBJ2-1, the complete variable domain reads EAGVAQSPRYKIIEKRQSVAFWCNPISGHATLYWYQQILGQGPKLLIQFQNNGVVDDSQLPKDRFSAERLKGVDSTLKIQPAKLEDSAVYLCASRKLGGSGRGSYNEQFFGPGTRLTVL.

The count of this clone is one. The chain employs TRBV5-4 and TRBJ2-5; 11 nucleotides align to TRBD1. The CDR3 is 15 residues long. The germline V gene has CDR1 SGHNT and CDR2 YYREEE (reference sequence). The junction had 6 bases not matched to a gene; V was cut back by 3 bases and J by 5 bases. CDR3 DNA: TGTGCCAGCAGCTCCGAGTGGACAGGGGGCGAGACCCAGTACTTC. This encodes CASSSEWTGGETQYF.

The chain carries TRBV19 and TRBJ1-1; D uncertain. The CDR3 is 15 residues long. CDR1 and CDR2 (germline): LNHDA, SQIVND (reference sequence). V was shortened by 5 bases and J by 0 bases, with 13 bases between the two germline ends. Written as DNA, the CDR3 is TGTGCCAGTAGTTTCGCGGCGGGTATGAACACTGAAGCTTTCTTT. This encodes CASSFAAGMNTEAFF.

In this sample, this clone turned up once. The V call is TRBV28, the J call TRBJ2-6, with D uncertain. The length of the CDR3 is 15 residues. CDR1 is MDHEN and CDR2 is SYDVKM in the germline V gene. Trimming left V 6 bases short and J 2 bases short, with 11 bases between. This CDR3 reads CASSPNGPGANVLTF. The DNA of the CDR3 is TGTGCCAGCAGCCCCAACGGCCCTGGGGCCAACGTCCTGACTTTC.

The chain links TRBV7-8 to TRBJ2-5, with 13 bases fitting TRBD2. Germline CDR1 and CDR2: SGHVS and FQNEAQ. J lost 2 bases, V lost 3 bases, and 3 bases had no gene match. CDR3 length equals 16 residues. The CDR3 DNA is TGTGCCAGCAGCTTGGGACTAGCGGGGAGACAAGAGACCCAGTACTTC. This gives the protein CASSLGLAGRQETQYF.

The J gene is TRBJ1-2, the V gene TRBV25-1; D gene ambiguous. This CDR3 has 12 residues. CDR1 and CDR2 from the germline V gene are MGHDK and SYGVNS. Trimming shortened V by 8 bases and J by 9 bases, and 16 bases separated the two germline ends. For the CDR3, the DNA is TGTGCCAGCTCCGAAGGTGGCGGTAGCTACACCTTC. Translation: CASSEGGGSYTF.

This chain uses TRBV5-4 with TRBJ2-7, with TRBD2 matching over 13 bases. The CDR3 loop spans 15 amino acids. J was trimmed by 2 bases and V by 3 bases; bases with no gene match: 2. Germline-derived CDR1 and CDR2 are SGHNT and YYREEE (reference sequence). The DNA for the CDR3 is TGTGCCAGCAGCTCGGGACTAGCGGGACCCTACGAGCAGTACTTC. It specifies CASSSGLAGPYEQYF.

The chain has TRBV30 and TRBJ2-1, with D perhaps TRBD2 (5 bases). The CDR3 spans 14 residues. CDR1 GTSNPN and CDR2 SVGIG come from the germline V gene (reference sequence). DNA of the CDR3: TGTGCTTTGGAGGTTGGGTCTCCCTACAATGAGCAGTTCTTC. Translated: CALEVGSPYNEQFF.

CDR3 sequence (DNA): TGCGCCAGCAGCCAAGTGGGGGGGGGCGCGGGCACTGAAGCTTTCTTT. It yields the protein CASSQVGGGAGTEAFF. The J gene is TRBJ1-1, the V gene TRBV4-3; the D gene is possibly TRBD1 (6 bases). From germline, CDR1 is LGHNA and CDR2 YSLEER. This CDR3 is 16 amino acids long. V lost 1 base and J lost 4, with 16 bases in between.

The chain has TRBV7-2 and TRBJ2-7; tentatively, D is TRBD1 (6 bases). The CDR3 has 12 residues. Trimming stripped 3 bases from V and 6 bases from J, with 9 bases between. Germline V gene data show CDR1 as SGHTA and CDR2 as FQGNSA. CDR3 nucleotides: TGTGCCAGCAGCTTCGGACAGATCGAGCAGTACTTC. This sequence encodes CASSFGQIEQYF. The full variable domain, completed using reference TRBV7-2 and TRBJ2-7, is GAGVSQSPSNKVTEKGKDVELRCDPISGHTALYWYRQSLGQGLEFLIYFQGNSAPDKSGLPSDRFSAERTGGSVSTLTIQRTQQEDSAVYLCASSFGQIEQYFGPGTRLTVT.

This chain connects TRBV6-1 to TRBJ2-5, with TRBD1 matching over 7 bases. The ends lost 1 base at V and 5 bases at J; junction bases unmatched: 4. The CDR3 runs 14 residues. The germline CDR1 and CDR2 sequences are MNHNS and SASEGT. Here the CDR3 reads CASSEGGTAETQYF. For the CDR3, the DNA is TGTGCCAGCAGTGAAGGGGGGACAGCGGAGACCCAGTACTTC.

The chain uses TRBV7-2 and TRBJ2-1, with 11 bases identical to TRBD2. J gave up 5 bases and V 5 bases, and 11 bases lay outside the gene matches. The CDR3 runs to 17 residues. Germline V lookup: CDR1 SGHTA, CDR2 FQGNSA. CDR3 coding DNA: TGTGCCAGCAGCCCTTCATTAGCGGGAGGGCCCAACAATGAGCAGTTCTTC. As protein: CASSPSLAGGPNNEQFF.

The chain joins TRBV30 to TRBJ2-3, with 9 bases lining up with TRBD2. The germline CDR1 and CDR2 sequences are GTSNPN and SVGIG (reference sequence). V trimming: 5 bases; J trimming: 6 bases; junction bases outside the gene matches: 9. This CDR3 is built from 14 residues. The CDR3 here is CAWGLTSGGDTQYF. The CDR3 bases are TGTGCCTGGGGGTTGACTAGCGGAGGGGATACGCAGTATTTT. Full variable domain (outside the CDR3, taken from reference TRBV30 and TRBJ2-3): SQTIHQWPATLVQPVGSPLSLECTVEGTSNPNLYWYRQAAGRGLQLLFYSVGIGQISSEVPQNLSASRPQDRQFILSSKKLLLSDSGFYLCAWGLTSGGDTQYFGPGTRLTVL.